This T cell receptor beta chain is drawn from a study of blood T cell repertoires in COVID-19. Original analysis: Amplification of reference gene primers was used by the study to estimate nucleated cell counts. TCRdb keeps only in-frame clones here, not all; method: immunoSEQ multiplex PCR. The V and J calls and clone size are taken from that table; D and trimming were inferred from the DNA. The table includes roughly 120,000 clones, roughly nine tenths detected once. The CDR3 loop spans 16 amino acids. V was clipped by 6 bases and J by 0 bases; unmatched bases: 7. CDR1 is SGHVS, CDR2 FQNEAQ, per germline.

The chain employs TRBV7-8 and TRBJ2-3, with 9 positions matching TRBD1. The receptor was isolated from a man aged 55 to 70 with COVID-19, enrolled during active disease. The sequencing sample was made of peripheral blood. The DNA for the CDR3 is TGTGCCAGCAGGGGACAGGGCTGGGTGAGCACAGATACGCAGTATTTT. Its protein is CASRGQGWVSTDTQYF.